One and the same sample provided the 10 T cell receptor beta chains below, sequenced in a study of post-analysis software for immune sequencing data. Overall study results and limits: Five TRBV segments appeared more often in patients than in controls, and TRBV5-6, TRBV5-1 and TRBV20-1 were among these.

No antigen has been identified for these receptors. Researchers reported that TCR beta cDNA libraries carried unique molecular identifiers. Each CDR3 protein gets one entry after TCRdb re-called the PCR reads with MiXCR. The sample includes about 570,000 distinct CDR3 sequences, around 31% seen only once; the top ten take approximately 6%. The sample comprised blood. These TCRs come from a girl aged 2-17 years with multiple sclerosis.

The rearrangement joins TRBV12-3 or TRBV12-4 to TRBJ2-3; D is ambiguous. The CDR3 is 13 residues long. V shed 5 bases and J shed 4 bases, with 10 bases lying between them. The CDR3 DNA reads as TGTGCCAGCAGTGCCTTGACTGCAGATACGCAGTATTTT. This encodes CASSALTADTQYF.

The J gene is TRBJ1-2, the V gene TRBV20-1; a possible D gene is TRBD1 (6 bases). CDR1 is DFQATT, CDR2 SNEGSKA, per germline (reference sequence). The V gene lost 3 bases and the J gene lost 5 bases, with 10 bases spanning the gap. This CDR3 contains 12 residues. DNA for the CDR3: TGCAGTGCTAGCATCCAGGGGTATGGCTACACCTTC. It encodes CSASIQGYGYTF.

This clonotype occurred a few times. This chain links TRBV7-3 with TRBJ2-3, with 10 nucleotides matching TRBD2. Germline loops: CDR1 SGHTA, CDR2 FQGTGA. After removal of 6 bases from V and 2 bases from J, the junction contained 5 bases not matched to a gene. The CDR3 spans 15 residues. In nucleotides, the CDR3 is TGTGCCAGCAGGCAAGGACTAGCGGACACAGATACGCAGTATTTT. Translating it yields CASRQGLADTDTQYF.

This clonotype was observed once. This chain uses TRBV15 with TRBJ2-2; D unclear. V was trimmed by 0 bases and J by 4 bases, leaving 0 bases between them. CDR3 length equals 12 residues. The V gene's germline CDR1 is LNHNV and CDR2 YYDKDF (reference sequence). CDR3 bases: TGTGCCACCAGCAGAGACACCGGGGAGCTGTTTTTT. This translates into CATSRDTGELFF.

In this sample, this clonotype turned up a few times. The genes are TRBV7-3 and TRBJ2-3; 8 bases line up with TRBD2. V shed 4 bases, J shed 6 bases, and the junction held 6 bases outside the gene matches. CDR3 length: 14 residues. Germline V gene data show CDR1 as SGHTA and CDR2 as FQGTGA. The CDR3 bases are TGTGCCAGCAGCTACTCGGGGGGGGTGGATACGCAGTATTTT. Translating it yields CASSYSGGVDTQYF.

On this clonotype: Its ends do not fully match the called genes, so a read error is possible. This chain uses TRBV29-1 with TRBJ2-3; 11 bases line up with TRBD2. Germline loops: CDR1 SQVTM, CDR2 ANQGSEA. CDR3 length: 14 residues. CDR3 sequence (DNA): TGCAGCGCTGAACTAGCGGGGGCAGACGATACGCAGTATTTT. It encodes CSAELAGADDTQYF.

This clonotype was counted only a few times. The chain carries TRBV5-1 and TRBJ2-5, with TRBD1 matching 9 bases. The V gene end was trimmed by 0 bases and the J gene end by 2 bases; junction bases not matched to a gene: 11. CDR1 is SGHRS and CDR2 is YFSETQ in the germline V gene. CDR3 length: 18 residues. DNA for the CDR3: TGCGCCAGCAGCTTGGAAATCGGCGGGGACAGGGATCAAGAGACCCAGTACTTC. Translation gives CASSLEIGGDRDQETQYF.

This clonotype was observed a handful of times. The CDR3 protein is CASSASPNTEAFF. CDR3 sequence (DNA): TGTGCCAGCAGCGCAAGCCCGAACACTGAAGCTTTCTTT. The rearrangement links TRBV9 to TRBJ1-1, with D unresolved. This CDR3 has 13 residues. Per the germline V gene, CDR1 is SGDLS and CDR2 is YYNGEE. V lost 3 bases, J lost 1 base, and 7 bases lay in between.

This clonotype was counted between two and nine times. This CDR3 is CASRRTDTEAFF. The CDR3 bases are TGTGCCAGCAGGAGGACAGACACTGAAGCTTTCTTT. The gene calls are TRBV6-2 or TRBV6-3 and TRBJ1-1; perhaps TRBD1 as D (6 bases). Trimming removed 6 bases at V and 3 bases at J, with 8 bases between. This CDR3 comprises 12 residues. Germline V gene sequence: CDR1 MNHEY, CDR2 SVGEGT.

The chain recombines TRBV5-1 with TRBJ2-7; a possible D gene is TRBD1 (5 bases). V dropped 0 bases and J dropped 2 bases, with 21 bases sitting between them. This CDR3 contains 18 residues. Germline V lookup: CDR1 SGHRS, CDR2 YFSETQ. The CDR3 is CASSLVPSQGFYPYEQYF. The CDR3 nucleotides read TGCGCCAGCAGCTTGGTCCCTTCCCAGGGCTTCTACCCCTACGAGCAGTACTTC. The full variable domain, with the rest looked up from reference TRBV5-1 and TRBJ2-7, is KAGVTQTPRYLIKTRGQQVTLSCSPISGHRSVSWYQQTPGQGLQFLFEYFSETQRNKGNFPGRFSGRQFSNSRSEMNVSTLELGDSALYLCASSLVPSQGFYPYEQYFGPGTRLTVT.